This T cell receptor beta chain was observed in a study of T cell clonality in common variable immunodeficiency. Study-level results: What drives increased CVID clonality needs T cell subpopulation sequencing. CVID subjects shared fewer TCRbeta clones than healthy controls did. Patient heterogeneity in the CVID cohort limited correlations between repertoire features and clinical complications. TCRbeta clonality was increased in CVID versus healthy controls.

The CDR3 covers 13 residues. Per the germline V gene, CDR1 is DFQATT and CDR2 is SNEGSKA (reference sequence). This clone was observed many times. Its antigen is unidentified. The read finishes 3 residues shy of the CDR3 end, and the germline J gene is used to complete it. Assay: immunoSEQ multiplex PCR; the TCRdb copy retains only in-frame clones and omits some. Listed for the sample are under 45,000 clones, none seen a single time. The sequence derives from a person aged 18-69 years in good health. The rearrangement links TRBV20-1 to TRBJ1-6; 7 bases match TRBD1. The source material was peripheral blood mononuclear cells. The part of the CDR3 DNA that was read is TGCAGCGGGAAGGGACAGAAAAATTCACCC. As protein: CSGKGQKNSP. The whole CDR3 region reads CSGKGQKNSPLHF.